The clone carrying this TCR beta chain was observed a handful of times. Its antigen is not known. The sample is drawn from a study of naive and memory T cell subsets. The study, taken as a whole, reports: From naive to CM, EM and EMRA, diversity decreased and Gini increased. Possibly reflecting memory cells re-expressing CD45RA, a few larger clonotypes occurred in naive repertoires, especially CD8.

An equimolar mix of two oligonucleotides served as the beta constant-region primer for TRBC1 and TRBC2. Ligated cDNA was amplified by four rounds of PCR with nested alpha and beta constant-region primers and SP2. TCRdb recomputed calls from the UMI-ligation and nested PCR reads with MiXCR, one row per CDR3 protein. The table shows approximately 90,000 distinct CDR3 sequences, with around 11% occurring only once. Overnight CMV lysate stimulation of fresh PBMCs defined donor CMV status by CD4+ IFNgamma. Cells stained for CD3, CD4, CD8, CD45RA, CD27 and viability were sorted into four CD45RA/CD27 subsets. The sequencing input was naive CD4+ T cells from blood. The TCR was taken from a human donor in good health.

The CDR3 protein is CASSQERAPTGELFF. The CDR3 coding sequence is TGCGCCAGCAGCCAAGAGAGGGCCCCCACCGGGGAGCTGTTTTTT. The chain employs TRBV4-3 and TRBJ2-2; possibly TRBD2 for D (5 bases). With 0 bases removed from V and 4 bases from J, the gap between germline ends came to 9 bases. Germline loops: CDR1 LGHNA, CDR2 YSLEER. The CDR3 has 15 amino acids.